This T cell receptor beta chain came from a study of blood T cell repertoires in COVID-19. Across the whole study: The origin of the acute and convalescent COVID-19 samples was the United States, Italy and Spain. From T cells, B-cell-depleted T cells, or PBMCs came the material, which was cDNA or gDNA.

Looked up from germline, CDR1 is SGHRS and CDR2 is YFSETQ. CDR3 length: 17 amino acids. The trim removed 4 bases at V and 4 bases at J, leaving 9 bases unmatched. Original analysis: From reference gene primer amplification, estimates of nucleated cell counts were derived. The repertoire was sequenced with immunoSEQ multiplex PCR; TCRdb's copy has only in-frame clones and lacks some. The V and J calls and clone size are taken from that table; D and trimming were inferred from the DNA. This table has 130,000 to 150,000 clones, roughly 80% appearing once. The sequenced sample consisted of peripheral blood. This chain uses TRBV5-1 with TRBJ2-3, with 13 bases lining up with TRBD2. The receptor comes from a human donor in a cohort sampled during active COVID-19. The CDR3, as DNA: TGCGCCAGCAGCCACACACTAGCGGGGGGGCCCCCAGATACGCAGTATTTT. This encodes CASSHTLAGGPPDTQYF.